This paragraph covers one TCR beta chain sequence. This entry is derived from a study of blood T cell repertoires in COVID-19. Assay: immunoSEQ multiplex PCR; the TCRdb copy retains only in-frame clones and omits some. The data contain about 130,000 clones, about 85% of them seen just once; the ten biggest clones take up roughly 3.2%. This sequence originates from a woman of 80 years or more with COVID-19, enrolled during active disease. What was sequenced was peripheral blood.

The CDR3 here is CASSQDEEAYGELFF. The CDR3, as DNA: TGCGCCAGCAGCCAAGATGAAGAAGCATACGGGGAGCTGTTTTTT. The genes are TRBV4-3 and TRBJ2-2, with D hard to call. From germline, CDR1 is LGHNA and CDR2 YSLEER. The CDR3 loop spans 15 amino acids. The germline V and J ends were trimmed by 0 bases and 7 bases, with 12 bases remaining between them.